A selection of T cell receptor beta chains follows, all from one sample in a study of breast tumors, draining lymph nodes, adjacent tissues. Each CDR3 protein is one row after TCRdb ran MiXCR on the multiplex PCR reads. Of some 66,000 distinct CDR3 sequences listed, approximately 57% were seen once; the top ten hold roughly 19%. Source material: breast tumor tissue. The origin of the receptors is a female donor with breast cancer. Some clones in this sample may be carry-over from other donors' samples. The CDR3 runs from the conserved cysteine through the conserved F or W. The D gene is left open where the match is weak. The size of a clone is reported for some rows only, either as once, few or many, or as a class for expanded clones.

clone size: NA; V gene: TRBV6-6; J gene: TRBJ2-5; D gene: TRBD1; CDR3 DNA: TGCGCCAGCAGCCAAGATAGGGGGCCCGCGCCCAGAGAGACCCAGTACTTC; CDR3 protein: CASSQDRGPAPRETQYF
clone size: NA; V gene: TRBV9; J gene: TRBJ2-3; D gene: NA; CDR3 DNA: TGTGCCAGCAGCGTAGCGGTTCTCACAGATACGCAGTATTTT; CDR3 protein: CASSVAVLTDTQYF
clone size: many; V gene: TRBV28; J gene: TRBJ2-5; D gene: NA; CDR3 DNA: TGTGCCAGCAGTTCTCAGTGGCAAGAGACCCAGTACTTC; CDR3 protein: CASSSQWQETQYF
clone size: NA; V gene: TRBV7-2; J gene: TRBJ2-3; D gene: NA; CDR3 DNA: TGTGCCAGCAGCTTAGAGGGCGGGTACACAGATACGCAGTATTTT; CDR3 protein: CASSLEGGYTDTQYF
clone size: many; V gene: TRBV6-2/TRBV6-3; J gene: TRBJ2-7; D gene: NA; CDR3 DNA: TGTGCCAGCACAGACCAGAGCTACGAGCAGTACTTC; CDR3 protein: CASTDQSYEQYF
clone size: many; V gene: TRBV5-1; J gene: TRBJ2-1; D gene: NA; CDR3 DNA: TGCGCCAGCAGCTTCCGGTATCCATCCAATGAGCAGTTCTTC; CDR3 protein: CASSFRYPSNEQFF
clone size: NA; V gene: TRBV11-2; J gene: TRBJ1-2; D gene: NA; CDR3 DNA: TGTGCCAGCAGCCTAGGGCGGCGGGGGTCTGGCTACACCTTC; CDR3 protein: CASSLGRRGSGYTF
clone size: NA; V gene: TRBV29-1; J gene: TRBJ2-5; D gene: NA; CDR3 DNA: TGCAGCGTGGCCCGGGACATTCCTGGGACCCAGTACTTC; CDR3 protein: CSVARDIPGTQYF
clone size: NA; V gene: TRBV2; J gene: TRBJ2-7; D gene: NA; CDR3 DNA: TGTGCCAGCAGTGAATTAGAGAAGGGGCACTCCTACGAGCAGTACTTC; CDR3 protein: CASSELEKGHSYEQYF
clone size: many; V gene: TRBV20-1; J gene: TRBJ1-2; D gene: NA; CDR3 DNA: TGCAGTGTCAGAAGGGGGAAAACCCGCTATGGCTACACCTTC; CDR3 protein: CSVRRGKTRYGYTF
clone size: NA; V gene: TRBV20-1; J gene: TRBJ2-3; D gene: NA; CDR3 DNA: TGCAGTGCTAGAGATCCAGGGGGAGGAAGCACGCAGTATTTT; CDR3 protein: CSARDPGGGSTQYF
clone size: NA; V gene: TRBV15; J gene: TRBJ1-3; D gene: NA; CDR3 DNA: TGTGCCACCAGCAGAGATGGCAGCTCTGGAAACACCATATATTTT; CDR3 protein: CATSRDGSSGNTIYF
clone size: NA; V gene: TRBV29-1; J gene: TRBJ2-5; D gene: TRBD2; CDR3 DNA: TGCAGCGTTCTCGGGGTAGCGGGGGTAGAGACCCAGTACTTC; CDR3 protein: CSVLGVAGVETQYF
clone size: NA; V gene: TRBV10-3; J gene: TRBJ1-2; D gene: NA; CDR3 DNA: TGTGCCATCAGTGAGGGGTCATCGTCATATGGCTACACCTTC; CDR3 protein: CAISEGSSSYGYTF
clone size: NA; V gene: TRBV20-1; J gene: TRBJ2-5; D gene: NA; CDR3 DNA: TGCAGTGCCTATAGGGACTGGGGGCAAGAGACCCAGTACTTC; CDR3 protein: CSAYRDWGQETQYF
clone size: once; V gene: TRBV24-1; J gene: TRBJ2-2; D gene: TRBD1; CDR3 DNA: TGTGCCACCAGTGATTCGACCCAGGGACAGGGGAAGGAGGCCGGGGAGCTGTTTTTT; CDR3 protein: CATSDSTQGQGKEAGELFF
clone size: many; V gene: TRBV13; J gene: TRBJ2-1; D gene: TRBD2; CDR3 DNA: TGTGCCAGCAGCTCCCCCGGGGGGGTAGCGGGGATTTCGCAGTTCTTC; CDR3 protein: CASSSPGGVAGISQFF
clone size: once; V gene: TRBV3-1; J gene: TRBJ1-1; D gene: TRBD1; CDR3 DNA: TGTGCCAGCGGGCGACAGGGCGGAGGGGCGAACACTGAAGCTTTCTTT; CDR3 protein: CASGRQGGGANTEAFF
clone size: NA; V gene: TRBV15; J gene: TRBJ1-5; D gene: NA; CDR3 DNA: TGTGCCACCAGCAGAGATCTAATGGCGGGAGAAAATCAGCCCCAGCATTTT; CDR3 protein: CATSRDLMAGENQPQHF
clone size: NA; V gene: TRBV5-1; J gene: TRBJ2-7; D gene: TRBD1; CDR3 DNA: TGCGCCAGCAGCTTGGGCCACCGGGACAGGGGTAAATACGAGCAGTACTTC; CDR3 protein: CASSLGHRDRGKYEQYF